This note documents a single T cell receptor beta chain sequence. The record originates from a study of blood T cell repertoires in COVID-19. On the study more broadly: Sites in the United States, Italy and Spain provided acute and convalescent COVID-19 samples.

CDR1 is SEHNR, CDR2 FQNEAQ, per germline (reference sequence). Trimming took off 2 bases at V and 12 bases at J, with 10 bases between the two ends. The CDR3 runs 12 residues. TCRdb's table, derived via immunoSEQ multiplex PCR, lists solely in-frame clones and lacks some. The table includes around 270,000 clones, 80% to 85% detected once. This chain joins TRBV7-9 and TRBJ1-4; D possibly corresponds to TRBD1 (5 bases). The clonotype originates from a person aged 70 to 85 with COVID-19, enrolled during active disease. The sample consisted of peripheral blood. Here the CDR3 reads CASSLPDSQLFF. The CDR3 bases are TGTGCCAGCAGCTTACCAGACAGTCAACTGTTTTTT.